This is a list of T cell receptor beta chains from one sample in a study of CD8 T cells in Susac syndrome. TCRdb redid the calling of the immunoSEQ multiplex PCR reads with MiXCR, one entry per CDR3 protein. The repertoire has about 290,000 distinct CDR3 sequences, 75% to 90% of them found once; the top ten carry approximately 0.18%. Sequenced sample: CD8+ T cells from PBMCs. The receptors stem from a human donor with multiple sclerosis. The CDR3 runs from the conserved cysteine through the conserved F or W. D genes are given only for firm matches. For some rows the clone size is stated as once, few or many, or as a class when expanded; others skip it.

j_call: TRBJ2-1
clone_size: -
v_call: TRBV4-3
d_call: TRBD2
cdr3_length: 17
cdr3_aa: CASSQDEWAGVYNEQFF
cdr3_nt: TGCGCCAGCAGCCAAGATGAGTGGGCGGGGGTTTACAATGAGCAGTTCTTC

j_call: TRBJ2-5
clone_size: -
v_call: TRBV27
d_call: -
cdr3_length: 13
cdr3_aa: CASSLGPQQTQYF
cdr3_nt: TGTGCCAGCAGTTTAGGCCCCCAGCAGACCCAGTACTTC

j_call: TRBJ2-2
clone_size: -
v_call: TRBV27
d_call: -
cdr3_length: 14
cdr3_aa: CASSLLGGTGELFF
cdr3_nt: TGTGCCAGCAGTTTATTGGGCGGTACCGGGGAGCTGTTTTTT

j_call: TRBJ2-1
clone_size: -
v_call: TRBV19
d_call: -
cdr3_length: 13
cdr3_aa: CASSSVTYNEQFF
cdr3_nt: TGTGCCAGTAGCTCAGTGACCTACAATGAGCAGTTCTTC

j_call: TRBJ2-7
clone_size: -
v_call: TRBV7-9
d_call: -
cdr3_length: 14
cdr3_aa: CASSPQTGTGEQYF
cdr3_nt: TGTGCCAGCAGCCCACAAACAGGGACGGGAGAGCAGTACTTC

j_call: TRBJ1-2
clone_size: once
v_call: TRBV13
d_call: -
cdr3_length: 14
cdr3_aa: CASSTTGTGHGYTF
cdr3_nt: TGTGCCAGCAGCACGACCGGGACCGGGCATGGCTACACCTTC

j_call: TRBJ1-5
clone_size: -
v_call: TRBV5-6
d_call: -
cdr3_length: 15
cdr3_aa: CASSFLGDVNQPQHF
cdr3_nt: TGTGCCAGCAGCTTCCTAGGCGACGTCAATCAGCCCCAGCATTTT

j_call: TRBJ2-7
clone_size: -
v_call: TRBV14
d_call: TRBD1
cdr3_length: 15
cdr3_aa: CASSRARSGGYEQYF
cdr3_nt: TGTGCCAGCAGCCGGGCGCGGTCAGGGGGCTACGAGCAGTACTTC

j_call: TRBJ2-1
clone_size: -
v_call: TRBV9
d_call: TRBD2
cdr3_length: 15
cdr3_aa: CASSASGTFYNEQFF
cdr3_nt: TGTGCCAGCAGCGCTAGCGGGACCTTCTACAATGAGCAGTTCTTC

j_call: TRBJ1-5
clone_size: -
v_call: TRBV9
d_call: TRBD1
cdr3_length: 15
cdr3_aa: CASSETGARVQPQHF
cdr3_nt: TGTGCCAGCAGCGAAACAGGGGCGCGAGTTCAGCCCCAGCATTTT

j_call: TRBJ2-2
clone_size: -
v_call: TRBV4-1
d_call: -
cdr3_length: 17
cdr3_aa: CASSQTPPPLNTGELFF
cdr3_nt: TGCGCCAGCAGCCAAACCCCTCCACCGTTGAACACCGGGGAGCTGTTTTTT

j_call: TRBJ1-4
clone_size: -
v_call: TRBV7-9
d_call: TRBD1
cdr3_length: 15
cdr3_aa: CASSTGGLTNEKLFF
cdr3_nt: TGTGCCAGCAGCACAGGGGGCCTGACTAATGAAAAACTGTTTTTT

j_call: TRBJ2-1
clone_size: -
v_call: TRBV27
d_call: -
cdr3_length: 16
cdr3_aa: CASSIIAFGSYNEQFF
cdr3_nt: TGTGCCAGCAGTATCATAGCGTTCGGCTCCTACAATGAGCAGTTCTTC

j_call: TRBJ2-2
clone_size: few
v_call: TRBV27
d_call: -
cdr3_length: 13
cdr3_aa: CASSLLGGGELFF
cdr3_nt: TGTGCCAGCAGTTTGCTGGGTGGCGGGGAGCTGTTTTTT

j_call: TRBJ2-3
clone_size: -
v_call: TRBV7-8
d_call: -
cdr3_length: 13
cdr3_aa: CASSPKGTDTQYF
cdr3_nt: TGTGCCAGCAGCCCCAAAGGCACAGATACGCAGTATTTT

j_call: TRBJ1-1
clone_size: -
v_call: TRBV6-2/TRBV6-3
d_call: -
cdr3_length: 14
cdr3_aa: CASSPRAGHTEAFF
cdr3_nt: TGTGCCAGCAGTCCCCGGGCAGGGCACACTGAAGCTTTCTTT

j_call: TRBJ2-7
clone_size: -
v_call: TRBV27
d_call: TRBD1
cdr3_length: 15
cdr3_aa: CASSLQQGASYEQYF
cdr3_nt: TGTGCCAGCAGTTTACAACAGGGGGCATCCTACGAGCAGTACTTC

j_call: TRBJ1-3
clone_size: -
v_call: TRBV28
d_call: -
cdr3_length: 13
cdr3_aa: CASSVTVANTIYF
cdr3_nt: TGTGCCAGCAGCGTAACCGTTGCGAACACCATATATTTT

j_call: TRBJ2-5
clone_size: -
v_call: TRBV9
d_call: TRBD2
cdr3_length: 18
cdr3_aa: CASSTRLAGAESRETQYF
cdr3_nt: TGTGCCAGCAGCACTCGACTAGCGGGGGCGGAATCTCGAGAGACCCAGTACTTC

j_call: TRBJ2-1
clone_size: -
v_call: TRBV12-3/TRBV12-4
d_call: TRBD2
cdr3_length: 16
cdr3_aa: CASSHLAGGPRNEQFF
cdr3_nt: TGTGCCAGCAGCCACCTAGCGGGAGGGCCTAGGAATGAGCAGTTCTTC

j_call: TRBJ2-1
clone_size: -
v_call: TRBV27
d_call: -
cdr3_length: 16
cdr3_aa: CASSLFGRSSYNEQFF
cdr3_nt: TGTGCCAGCAGTTTGTTTGGGAGATCCTCCTACAATGAGCAGTTCTTC

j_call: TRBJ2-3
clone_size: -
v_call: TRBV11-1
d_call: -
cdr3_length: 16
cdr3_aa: CASSLYPPSVADTQYF
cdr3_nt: TGTGCCAGCAGCTTATACCCCCCTTCAGTCGCAGATACGCAGTATTTT

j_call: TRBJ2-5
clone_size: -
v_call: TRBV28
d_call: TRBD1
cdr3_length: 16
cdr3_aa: CASSLLGQGGQETQYF
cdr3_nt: TGTGCCAGCAGTTTATTAGGACAGGGTGGCCAAGAGACCCAGTACTTC

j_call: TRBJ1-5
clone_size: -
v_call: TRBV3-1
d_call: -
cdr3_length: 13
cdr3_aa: CASSHAVNQPQHF
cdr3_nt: TGTGCCAGCAGCCACGCAGTCAATCAGCCCCAGCATTTT

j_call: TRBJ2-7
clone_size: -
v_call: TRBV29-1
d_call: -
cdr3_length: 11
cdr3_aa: CSVEDSFEQYF
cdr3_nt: TGCAGCGTTGAAGATTCTTTCGAGCAGTACTTC

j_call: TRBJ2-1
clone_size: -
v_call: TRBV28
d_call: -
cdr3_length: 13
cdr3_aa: CASSSPGDNEQFF
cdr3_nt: TGTGCCAGCAGTTCGCCTGGTGACAATGAGCAGTTCTTC

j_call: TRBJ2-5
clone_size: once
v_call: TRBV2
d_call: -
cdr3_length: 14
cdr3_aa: CASRGRGGQETQYF
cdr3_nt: TGTGCCAGCAGGGGGAGAGGGGGTCAAGAGACCCAGTACTTC

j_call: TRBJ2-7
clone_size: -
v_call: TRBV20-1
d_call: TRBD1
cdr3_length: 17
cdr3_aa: CSAGPGQGRPAAYEQYF
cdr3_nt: TGCAGTGCTGGTCCGGGACAGGGCCGGCCGGCGGCCTACGAGCAGTACTTC

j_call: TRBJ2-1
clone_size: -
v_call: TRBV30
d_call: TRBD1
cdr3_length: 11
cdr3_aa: CAWRGPGQWIF
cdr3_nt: TGTGCCTGGAGAGGTCCGGGACAGTGGATCTTC

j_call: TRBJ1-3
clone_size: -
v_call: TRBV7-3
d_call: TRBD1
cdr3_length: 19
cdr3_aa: CASSFTTGDVGVSGNTIYF
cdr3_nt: TGTGCCAGCAGCTTTACGACAGGGGACGTAGGTGTATCTGGAAACACCATATATTTT

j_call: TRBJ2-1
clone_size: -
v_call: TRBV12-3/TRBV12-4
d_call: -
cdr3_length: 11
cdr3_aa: CASKGNNEQFF
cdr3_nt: TGTGCCAGCAAGGGTAACAATGAGCAGTTCTTC

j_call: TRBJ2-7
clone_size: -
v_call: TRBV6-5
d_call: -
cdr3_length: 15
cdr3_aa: CASSYSTPSSYEQYF
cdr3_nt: TGTGCCAGCAGTTACTCGACACCAAGCTCCTACGAGCAGTACTTC

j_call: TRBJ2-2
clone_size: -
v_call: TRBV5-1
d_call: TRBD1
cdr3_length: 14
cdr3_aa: CASLDRGSTGELFF
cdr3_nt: TGCGCCAGCCTGGACAGGGGGAGCACCGGGGAGCTGTTTTTT

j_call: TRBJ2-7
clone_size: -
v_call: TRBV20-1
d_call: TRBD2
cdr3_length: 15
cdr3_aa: CSARTSGGLWNEQYF
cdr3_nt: TGCAGTGCACGGACTAGCGGGGGGTTATGGAACGAGCAGTACTTC

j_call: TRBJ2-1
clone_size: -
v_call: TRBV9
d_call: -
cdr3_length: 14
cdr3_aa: CASSVGDSGNEQFF
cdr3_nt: TGTGCCAGCAGCGTAGGGGATAGCGGTAATGAGCAGTTCTTC

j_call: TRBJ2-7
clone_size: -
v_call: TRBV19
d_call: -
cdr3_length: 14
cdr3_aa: CASSNGGRAYEQYF
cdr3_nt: TGTGCCAGTAGTAATGGGGGCCGAGCCTACGAGCAGTACTTC

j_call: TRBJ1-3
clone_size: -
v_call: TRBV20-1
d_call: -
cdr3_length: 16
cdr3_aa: CSATPTPAISGNTIYF
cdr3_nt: TGCAGTGCTACGCCGACACCCGCAATCTCTGGAAACACCATATATTTT

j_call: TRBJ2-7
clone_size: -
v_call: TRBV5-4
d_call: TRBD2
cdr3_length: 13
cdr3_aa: CAGTSGPRYEQYF
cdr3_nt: TGTGCCGGAACTAGCGGGCCGCGCTACGAGCAGTACTTC

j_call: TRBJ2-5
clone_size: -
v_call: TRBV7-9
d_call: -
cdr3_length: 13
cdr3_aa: CASGTILQETQYF
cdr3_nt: TGTGCCAGCGGGACAATCTTACAAGAGACCCAGTACTTC

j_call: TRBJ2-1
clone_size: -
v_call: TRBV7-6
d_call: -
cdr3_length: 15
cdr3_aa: CASSLGLAPWDEQFF
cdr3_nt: TGTGCCAGCAGCTTAGGTCTAGCGCCCTGGGATGAGCAGTTCTTC

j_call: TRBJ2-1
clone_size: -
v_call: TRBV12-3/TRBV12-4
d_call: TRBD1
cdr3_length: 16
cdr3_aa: CASSLAFLAGGPEEFF
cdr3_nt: TGTGCCAGCAGTTTAGCCTTCCTAGCAGGGGGCCCCGAAGAGTTCTTC

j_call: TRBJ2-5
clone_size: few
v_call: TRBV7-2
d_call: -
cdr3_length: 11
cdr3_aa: CGTEIQETQYF
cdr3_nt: TGTGGTACAGAAATTCAAGAGACCCAGTACTTC